This TCR beta chain stems from a study of T cells in Graves' hyperthyroidism and ophthalmopathy. What was amplified from RNA transcripts were TCR beta CDR3 regions. Using the HTBI primer set, a first-round RT-PCR was run on the TCR CDR3. Each CDR3 protein is one row after TCRdb ran MiXCR on the multiplex PCR reads. Among roughly 570,000 distinct CDR3 sequences listed, 15% to 18% were seen once. Germline V gives CDR1 KGHDR, CDR2 SFDVKD. The CDR3 consists of 17 residues. Germline trimming cut 3 bases from V and 8 bases from J; bases unmatched to any gene: 12. In making diagnoses, clinical symptoms, serum thyroxine and TRAb, thyroid ultrasound and orbital computed tomography were all used.

This receptor was obtained from a woman aged 30 to 39 with Graves' hyperthyroidism. Sequenced input: blood. This chain joins TRBV24-1 and TRBJ1-4; 9 bases align to TRBD1. For the CDR3, the DNA is TGTGCCACCAGTGATCATAAAGACAGGGGGTGTGACGAAAAACTGTTTTTT. It encodes CATSDHKDRGCDEKLFF.